This T cell receptor beta chain was identified during a study of pediatric ulcerative colitis. About the study: Disease was pancolitis in roughly 7 and left-sided in two, histology-confirmed. Findings and limits, study-wide: Blood-derived T cells may be present in rectal pinch biopsies. Repertoires came from total lymphocyte DNA, not specific subsets. Acute severe colitis showed lower rectal diversity from clonal expansions.

One to two pinch biopsies were taken from the rectum during colonoscopy. As regards this clone: Its antigen is still unknown.

Measured with immunoSEQ multiplex PCR; TCRdb has only the in-frame clones, and not every one. The table shows tens of thousands of clones, with about 65% occurring only once. V lost 3 bases and J lost 2, with 14 bases in between. The CDR3 runs 15 residues. Germline CDR1 is GTSNPN and CDR2 is SVGIG (reference sequence). This TCR came from a boy between 5 and 17 years old with severe ulcerative colitis. The specimen was gut tissue. This chain joins TRBV30 and TRBJ1-5, with a weak D call TRBD1 (5 bases). CDR3 DNA: TGTGCCTGGAGCGACGGGGCCAGCGGCAATCAGCCCCAGCATTTT. Translation gives CAWSDGASGNQPQHF. The complete variable domain, with remaining parts taken from reference TRBV30 and TRBJ1-5, reads SQTIHQWPATLVQPVGSPLSLECTVEGTSNPNLYWYRQAAGRGLQLLFYSVGIGQISSEVPQNLSASRPQDRQFILSSKKLLLSDSGFYLCAWSDGASGNQPQHFGDGTRLSIL.